The 28 T cell receptor beta chains reported below all come from one sample, sequenced in a study of molecular identifiers for immune sequencing clone quantification (dated by TCRdb to 2016 to 2019). The library came from PCR. Sequenced on an Illumina HiSeq 4000. TCRdb trimmed the raw reads at Q25, called clones with MiXCR and kept productive beta chains. Rows with a matching CDR3 protein are joined into one entry that keeps the most common DNA and genes. The sample contains about 300,000 distinct CDR3 sequences, about 22% of them found a single time. The top ten clones comprise approximately 0.84% of the sample. Sequenced: naive CD8+ T cells from blood, with Jurkat cell RNA spiked in. The cell subset or site label, read with the paper, signifies: FACS-sorted CD8+CD4-CCR7+CD45RA+ naive T cells. The receptors shown here come from a human donor in good health. Some libraries in this study had Jurkat cell RNA spiked in.

This clonotype appeared many times. The chain joins TRBV4-3 to TRBJ1-1; D is uncertain. CDR3 size: 15 residues. V dropped 0 bases and J dropped 10 bases, with 18 bases sitting between them. Germline lookup yields CDR1 LGHNA and CDR2 YSLEER. The CDR3 nucleotides read TGCGCCAGCAGCCAAGATAAAGTTACGAACCTGGGAGCTTTCTTT. It translates to CASSQDKVTNLGAFF.

This clonotype has ten or more counts. This chain connects TRBV2 to TRBJ2-5, with TRBD1 identical over 7 bases. After removal of 4 bases from V and 1 base from J, the junction contained 6 bases not matched to a gene. Germline V lookup: CDR1 SNHLY, CDR2 FYNNEI. The CDR3 runs 15 residues. The CDR3 nucleotides read TGTGCCAGCAGTGGAGGGGGCAGCACCCAAGAGACCCAGTACTTC. Translation gives CASSGGGSTQETQYF.

At least ten counts were recorded for this clonotype. V usage is TRBV9 and J usage is TRBJ2-3; D is unresolved. The CDR3 consists of 16 residues. The V gene's germline CDR1 is SGDLS and CDR2 YYNGEE. V lost 4 bases to trimming and J lost 0 bases, with 15 bases between them. The CDR3 nucleotides read TGTGCCAGCAGCACCCAGACAATAATGAGCACAGATACGCAGTATTTT. Translated, it gives CASSTQTIMSTDTQYF.

A remark on this clonotype: A much bigger clone sits one base away, suggesting this may be a read error. V gene TRBV2 combines with J gene TRBJ1-5, with D perhaps matching TRBD1 (6 bases). This CDR3 comprises 14 residues. Per the germline V gene, CDR1 is SNHLY and CDR2 is FYNNEI. Here the CDR3 reads CVSSARQGNQPQHF. DNA of the CDR3: TGTGTCAGCAGTGCTAGACAGGGCAATCAGCCCCAGCATTTT.

This chain links TRBV6-2 or TRBV6-3 with TRBJ2-7; 9 bases are shared with TRBD1. After removal of 4 bases from V and 3 bases from J, the junction contained 10 bases not matched to a gene. Germline loops: CDR1 MNHEY, CDR2 SVGEGT. CDR3 length equals 16 residues. The CDR3 is CASSSNQLGQGYEQYF. The CDR3 DNA is TGTGCCAGCAGTTCAAATCAGTTGGGACAGGGCTACGAGCAGTACTTC.

This clonotype was found many times. This sequence joins TRBV4-1 and TRBJ2-3, with 7 bases matching TRBD2. Per the germline V gene, CDR1 is MGHRA and CDR2 is YSYEKL. This CDR3 region has 14 residues. J gave up 6 bases and V 4 bases, and 7 bases lay outside the gene matches. CDR3 region: CASSLTSSSDTQYF. CDR3 DNA: TGCGCCAGCAGCCTGACTAGCTCCTCGGATACGCAGTATTTT.

This clonotype was seen at least ten times. V usage is TRBV7-9 and J usage is TRBJ2-2; 10 bases fit TRBD2. Germline CDR1 and CDR2: SEHNR and FQNEAQ (reference sequence). Unmatched junction bases numbered 10, after V lost 10 bases and J lost 2 bases. CDR3 size: 16 residues. CDR3 in DNA: TGTGCCACCGTAAATCTAGCGGGAGTTAACACCGGGGAGCTGTTTTTT. It codes for CATVNLAGVNTGELFF.

Points on this clonotype: This could be a read error, since a much larger clone is one nucleotide away. The rearrangement uses TRBV4-1 and TRBJ2-1, with a weak D call TRBD2 (5 bases). V lost 8 bases, J lost 9 bases, and 20 bases lay in between. Germline assignment: CDR1 MGHRA and CDR2 YSYEKL. The CDR3 is 14 amino acids. The DNA for the CDR3 is TGCGCCAGCGGCCCCCGGGAAACCTCCGGTGAGCAGTTCTTC. Amino acid sequence: CASGPRETSGEQFF.

At least ten counts were recorded for this clonotype. This rearrangement joins TRBV13 to TRBJ2-3, with D unresolved. Germline V gene sequence: CDR1 PRHDT, CDR2 FYEKMQ (reference sequence). V lost 6 bases and J lost 6, with 10 bases in between. CDR3 size: 12 residues. The CDR3 sequence is CASSSDADTQYF. In DNA, the CDR3 is TGTGCCAGCAGTTCGGACGCCGATACGCAGTATTTT. Full variable domain (outside the CDR3, taken from reference TRBV13 and TRBJ2-3): AAGVIQSPRHLIKEKRETATLKCYPIPRHDTVYWYQQGPGQDPQFLISFYEKMQSDKGSIPDRFSAQQFSDYHSELNMSSLELGDSALYFCASSSDADTQYFGPGTRLTVL.

The gene calls are TRBV5-1 and TRBJ2-7; 12 positions match TRBD2. J gave up 4 bases and V 4 bases, and 12 bases lay outside the gene matches. CDR1 is SGHRS and CDR2 is YFSETQ in the germline V gene. This CDR3 is built from 17 residues. CDR3 loop: CASSQTVLAGGPYEQYF. DNA for the CDR3: TGCGCCAGCAGCCAAACAGTCCTAGCGGGGGGGCCATACGAGCAGTACTTC.

The chain combines TRBV10-3 with TRBJ1-1; D is undetermined. Trimming cost V 11 bases and J 6 bases, with 19 bases left between them. CDR1 is ENHRY and CDR2 is SYGVKD in the germline V gene. CDR3 length equals 13 residues. The CDR3 DNA reads TGTGCCGTCAAGGACGCATCTCAACCTGAAGCTTTCTTT. Encoded protein: CAVKDASQPEAFF.

In its sample, this clonotype was seen many times. The V call is TRBV4-1, the J call TRBJ1-2; weak D call: TRBD1 (5 bases). Germline V gene data show CDR1 as MGHRA and CDR2 as YSYEKL. The V end was cut by 0 bases, the J end by 5 bases, with 13 bases between. The CDR3 runs 15 residues. In DNA, the CDR3 is TGCGCCAGCAGCCAAGATACGGGGGTAGGTTATGGCTACACCTTC. It codes for CASSQDTGVGYGYTF.

This rearrangement joins TRBV3-1 to TRBJ2-1; TRBD2 matches at 16 bases. The CDR3 runs to 16 residues. The germline V gene encodes CDR1 LGHDT and CDR2 YNNKEL (reference sequence). Trimming took 4 bases from V and 7 from J; bases not matched to a gene: 4. CDR3 amino acids: CASSPGLAGGRNEQFF. In DNA, the CDR3 is TGTGCCAGCAGCCCGGGACTAGCGGGAGGGAGGAATGAGCAGTTCTTC.

Regarding this clonotype: Just one base apart from a much larger clone, this may be a read error. The conserved phenylalanine or tryptophan normally closing the CDR3 is absent here, so this likely arose from a read error. The V call is TRBV20-1, the J call TRBJ2-7; TRBD1 might be the D (6 bases). V was trimmed by 0 bases and J by 0 bases, leaving 15 bases between them. Germline CDR1 and CDR2: DFQATT and SNEGSKA (reference sequence). The CDR3 is 16 residues long. The CDR3: CSARDLPGVISYEQYS. The CDR3 coding sequence is TGCAGTGCTAGAGATCTTCCAGGGGTGATCTCCTACGAGCAGTACTCC.

This chain connects TRBV14 to TRBJ2-1, with 7 bases fitting TRBD1. Germline CDR1 reads SGHDN; CDR2 reads FVKESK. This CDR3 spans 16 amino acids. Trimming removed 3 bases from V and 6 bases from J; junction bases left unmatched: 11. CDR3 residues: CASSHFRYRGSNEQFF. The CDR3 bases are TGTGCCAGCAGCCACTTCCGGTACAGGGGTAGCAATGAGCAGTTCTTC.

This clonotype has ten or more counts. The CDR3 protein is CASSSGYDSNQPQHF. The CDR3 DNA follows: TGTGCCAGCAGTTCCGGATACGATAGCAATCAGCCCCAGCATTTT. The chain carries TRBV27 and TRBJ1-5; D is uncertain. CDR1 and CDR2 (germline): MNHEY, SMNVEV (reference sequence). Trimming stripped 4 bases from V and 0 bases from J, with 10 bases between. This CDR3 comprises 15 residues.

This clonotype was observed many times. V is TRBV7-2 and J is TRBJ2-5, with D possibly being TRBD2 (5 bases). Germline V CDR1 and CDR2: SGHTA, FQGNSA. V lost 4 bases and J lost 0, with 6 bases in between. This CDR3 is 13 amino acids long. Written as DNA, the CDR3 is TGTGCCAGCAGCTACGGGGACCAAGAGACCCAGTACTTC. Amino acids: CASSYGDQETQYF.

This clonotype was found a few times. V usage is TRBV10-3 and J usage is TRBJ2-3, with unresolved D. Germline V gene data show CDR1 as ENHRY and CDR2 as SYGVKD. This CDR3 has 13 residues. V was pared by 3 bases and J by 6 bases, with 10 bases between. CDR3 in amino acids: CAISELGRDTQYF. Here the CDR3 DNA reads TGTGCCATCAGTGAATTGGGCCGGGATACGCAGTATTTT.

This clonotype was detected only a few times. This chain joins TRBV27 and TRBJ1-2; D remains ambiguous. In germline, CDR1 is MNHEY, CDR2 SMNVEV (reference sequence). The V end was cut by 3 bases, the J end by 7 bases, with 12 bases between. There are 13 residues in the CDR3. As DNA, the CDR3 is TGTGCCAGCAGTTTTCTAGGGAATGGTGGCTACACCTTC. It codes for CASSFLGNGGYTF.

Details on this clonotype: The junction shows a germline mismatch at one end, possibly a read error. The V and J genes are TRBV4-1 and TRBJ1-6, with a tentative D call TRBD1 (5 bases). The CDR3 covers 15 residues. Germline CDR1 and CDR2: MGHRA and YSYEKL. The CDR3 sequence is CASSQATGFPPPLRF. In DNA form, the CDR3 reads TGCGCCAGCAGCCAGGCAACAGGTTTTCCTCCACCCCTCCGCTTT.

Many counts were recorded for this clonotype. This chain links TRBV6-4 with TRBJ1-6; D remains ambiguous. From germline, CDR1 is MRHNA and CDR2 SNTAGT. V lost 3 bases, J lost 7 bases, and 4 bases lay in between. The CDR3 spans 12 residues. CDR3 sequence: CASSDGNSPLHF. The CDR3, as DNA: TGTGCCAGCAGTGATGGCAATTCACCCCTCCACTTT.

This clonotype has at least ten counts. Written as DNA, the CDR3 is TGTGCCAGCAGTTACTCGATCGGTTCACTAGCGGGAGGAGGCAATGAGCAGTTCTTC. It translates to CASSYSIGSLAGGGNEQFF. The gene calls are TRBV6-5 and TRBJ2-1; 12 bases fit TRBD2. After removal of 0 bases from V and 6 bases from J, the junction contained 12 bases not matched to a gene. The CDR3 is made up of 19 amino acids. Germline values: CDR1 MNHEY, CDR2 SVGAGI.

The chain employs TRBV7-9 and TRBJ2-7; 7 bases are a match to TRBD1. The V segment lost 5 bases and the J segment 4 bases; nucleotides outside the gene matches: 8. The CDR3 has 14 residues. In germline, CDR1 is SEHNR, CDR2 FQNEAQ (reference sequence). CDR3 DNA: TGTGCCAGCAGCGCGCGTGACAGGGTGTACGAGCAGTACTTC. Its protein is CASSARDRVYEQYF.

This clonotype was found many times. The V and J genes are TRBV6-5 and TRBJ1-2; tentatively, D is TRBD1 (6 bases). The V gene's germline CDR1 is MNHEY and CDR2 SVGAGI. Trimming pared 2 bases from V and 3 bases from J, leaving 16 bases between. This CDR3 contains 16 residues. The CDR3 loop is CASSYTPTGYDYGYTF. The CDR3 DNA reads TGTGCCAGCAGTTACACTCCCACAGGGTATGACTATGGCTACACCTTC.

This clonotype was detected ten times or more. The CDR3 sequence is CASSLEGPGGTEAFF. CDR3 DNA sequence: TGTGCCAGCAGCTTGGAGGGCCCGGGGGGTACTGAAGCTTTCTTT. V and J are TRBV5-6 and TRBJ1-1; D might be TRBD1 (5 bases). The CDR3 is 15 amino acids. Germline assignment: CDR1 SGHDT and CDR2 YYEEEE. The V and J ends lost 0 bases and 5 bases respectively, with 14 bases between them.

This clonotype has at least ten counts. V is TRBV12-3 or TRBV12-4 and J is TRBJ2-5; 9 nucleotides match TRBD2. The CDR3 consists of 15 residues. V was pared by 2 bases and J by 2 bases, with 3 bases of the junction left unmatched. The DNA of the CDR3 is TGTGCCAGCAGTTTAAGGCGGGAGGGGCAAGAGACCCAGTACTTC. Amino acids: CASSLRREGQETQYF.

In the case of this clonotype: A much larger clone differs from this one at a single base, so this may be a read error. This rearrangement joins TRBV28 to TRBJ1-1; possible D gene TRBD1, 6 bases. The CDR3 is made up of 15 amino acids. With 2 bases removed from V and 0 bases from J, the gap between germline ends came to 10 bases. CDR1 and CDR2 (germline): MDHEN, SYDVKM. The chain's CDR3 is CASSLRGGLNTEAFF. CDR3 DNA: TGTGCCAGCAGTTTAAGGGGGGGACTGAACACTGAAGCTTTCTTT.

The chain joins TRBV6-4 to TRBJ2-6; the D gene is possibly TRBD1 (6 bases). V was shortened by 3 bases and J by 0 bases, with 9 bases between the two germline ends. Germline V gives CDR1 MRHNA, CDR2 SNTAGT. The CDR3 is made up of 16 amino acids. Written as DNA, the CDR3 is TGTGCCAGCAGTGAAACAGGGCTCTCTGGGGCCAACGTCCTGACTTTC. Encoded protein: CASSETGLSGANVLTF.